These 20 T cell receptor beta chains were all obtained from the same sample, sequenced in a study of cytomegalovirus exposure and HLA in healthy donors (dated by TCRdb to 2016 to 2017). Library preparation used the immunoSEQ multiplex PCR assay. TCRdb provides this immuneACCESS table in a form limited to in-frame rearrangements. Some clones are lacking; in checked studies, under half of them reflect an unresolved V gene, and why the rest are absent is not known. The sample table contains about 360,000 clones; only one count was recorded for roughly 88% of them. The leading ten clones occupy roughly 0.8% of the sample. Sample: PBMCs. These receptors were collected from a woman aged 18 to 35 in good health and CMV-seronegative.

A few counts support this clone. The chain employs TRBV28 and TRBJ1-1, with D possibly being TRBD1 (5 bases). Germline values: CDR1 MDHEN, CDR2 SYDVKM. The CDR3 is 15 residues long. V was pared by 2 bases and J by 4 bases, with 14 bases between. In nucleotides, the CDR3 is TGTGCCAGCAGTTTAGATTTCGTGGGGGGCACTGAAGCTTTCTTT. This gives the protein CASSLDFVGGTEAFF.

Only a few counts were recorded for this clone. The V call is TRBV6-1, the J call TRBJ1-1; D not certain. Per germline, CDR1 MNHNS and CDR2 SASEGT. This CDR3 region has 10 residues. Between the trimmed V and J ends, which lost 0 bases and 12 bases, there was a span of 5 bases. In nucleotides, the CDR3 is TGTGCCAGCAGTGAAGCTGAGTCTTTCTTT. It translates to CASSEAESFF.

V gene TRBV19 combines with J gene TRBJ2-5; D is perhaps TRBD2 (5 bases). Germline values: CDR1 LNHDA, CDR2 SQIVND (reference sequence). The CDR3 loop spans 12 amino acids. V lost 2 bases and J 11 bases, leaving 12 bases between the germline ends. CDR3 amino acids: CASSIMFGMQYF. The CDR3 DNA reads TGTGCCAGTAGTATAATGTTCGGGATGCAGTACTTC.

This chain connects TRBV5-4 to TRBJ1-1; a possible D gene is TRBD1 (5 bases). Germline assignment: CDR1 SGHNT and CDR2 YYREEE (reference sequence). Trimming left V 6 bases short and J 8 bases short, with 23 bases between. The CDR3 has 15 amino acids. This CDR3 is CASTSQQSIRGEAFF. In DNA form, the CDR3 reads TGTGCCAGCACCTCCCAACAATCCATAAGGGGAGAAGCTTTCTTT.

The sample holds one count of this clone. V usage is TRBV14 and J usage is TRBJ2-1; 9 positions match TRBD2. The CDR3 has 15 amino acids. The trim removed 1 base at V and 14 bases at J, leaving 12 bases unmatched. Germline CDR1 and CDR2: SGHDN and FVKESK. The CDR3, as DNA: TGTGCCAGCAGCCAAGCGCAAGTAGCGGGAGTGATAGAGTTCTTC. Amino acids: CASSQAQVAGVIEFF.

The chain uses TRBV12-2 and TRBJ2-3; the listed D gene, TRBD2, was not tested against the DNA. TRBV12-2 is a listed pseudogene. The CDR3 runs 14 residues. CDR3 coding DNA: TGTGCAAGTCGCCCGAGGCCAGGCACAGATACGCAGTATTTT. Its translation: CASRPRPGTDTQYF.

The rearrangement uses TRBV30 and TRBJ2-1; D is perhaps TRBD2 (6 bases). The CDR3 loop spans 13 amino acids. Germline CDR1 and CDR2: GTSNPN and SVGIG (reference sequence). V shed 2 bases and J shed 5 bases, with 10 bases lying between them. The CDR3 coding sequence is TGTGCCTGGAGTTGGGACTCTAACAATGAGCAGTTCTTC. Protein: CAWSWDSNNEQFF.

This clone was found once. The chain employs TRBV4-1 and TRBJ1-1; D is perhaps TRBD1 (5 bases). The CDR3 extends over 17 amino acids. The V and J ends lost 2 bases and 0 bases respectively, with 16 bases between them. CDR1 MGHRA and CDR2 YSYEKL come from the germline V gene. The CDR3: CASSQTRQSILNTEAFF. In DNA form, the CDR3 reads TGCGCCAGCAGCCAAACACGACAGTCCATATTGAACACTGAAGCTTTCTTT.

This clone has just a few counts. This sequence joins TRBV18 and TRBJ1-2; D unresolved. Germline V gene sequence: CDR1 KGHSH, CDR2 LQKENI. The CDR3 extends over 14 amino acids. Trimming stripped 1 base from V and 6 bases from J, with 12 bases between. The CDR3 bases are TGTGCCAGCTCACCACTTTCTGGGCTGGATGGCTACACCTTC. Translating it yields CASSPLSGLDGYTF.

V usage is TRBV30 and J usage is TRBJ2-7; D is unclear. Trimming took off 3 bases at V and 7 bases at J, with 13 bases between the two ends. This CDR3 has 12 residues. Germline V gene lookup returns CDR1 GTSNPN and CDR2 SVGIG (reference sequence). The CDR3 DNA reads TGTGCCTGGAGCGCTTTCGGGTGGGAGCAGTACTTC. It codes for CAWSAFGWEQYF.

In DNA form, the CDR3 reads TGTGCCAGCAGCGAGGACAGGGGGCGACAAGAGACCCAGTACTTC. As protein: CASSEDRGRQETQYF. This chain joins TRBV5-4 and TRBJ2-5; 11 bases map to TRBD1. Germline CDR1 and CDR2: SGHNT and YYREEE (reference sequence). CDR3 length equals 15 residues. The trim removed 4 bases at V and 2 bases at J, leaving 4 bases unmatched.

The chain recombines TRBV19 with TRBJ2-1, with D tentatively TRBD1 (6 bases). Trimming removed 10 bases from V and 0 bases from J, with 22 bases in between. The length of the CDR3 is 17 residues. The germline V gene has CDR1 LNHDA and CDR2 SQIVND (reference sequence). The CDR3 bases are TGTGCCACCACGAAACGAACAGGGCCCAGCTCCTACAATGAGCAGTTCTTC. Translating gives CATTKRTGPSSYNEQFF.

Here the CDR3 DNA reads TGTGCCAGCAGCTTAGACGGCGGCCCCTACGAGCAGTACTTC. Encoded protein: CASSLDGGPYEQYF. The chain has TRBV7-2 and TRBJ2-7; D call uncertain. V was trimmed by 1 base and J by 2 bases, leaving 9 bases between them. The CDR3 runs to 14 residues. Germline assignment: CDR1 SGHTA and CDR2 FQGNSA.

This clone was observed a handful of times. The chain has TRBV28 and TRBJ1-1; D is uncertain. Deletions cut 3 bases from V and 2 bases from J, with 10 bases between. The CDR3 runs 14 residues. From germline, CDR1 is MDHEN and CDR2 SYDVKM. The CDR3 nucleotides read TGTGCCAGCAGTTTGTTCGGGGTTAACACTGAAGCTTTCTTT. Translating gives CASSLFGVNTEAFF.

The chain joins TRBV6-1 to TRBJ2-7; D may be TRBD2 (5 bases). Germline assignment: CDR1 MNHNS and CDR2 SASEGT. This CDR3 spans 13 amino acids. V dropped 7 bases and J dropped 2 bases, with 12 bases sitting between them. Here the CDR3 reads CASTEMGAYEQYF. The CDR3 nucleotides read TGTGCCAGCACCGAGATGGGAGCCTACGAGCAGTACTTC.

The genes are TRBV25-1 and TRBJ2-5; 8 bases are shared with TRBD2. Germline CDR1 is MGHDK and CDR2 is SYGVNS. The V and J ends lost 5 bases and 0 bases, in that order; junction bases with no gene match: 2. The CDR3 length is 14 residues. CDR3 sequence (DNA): TGTGCCAGCAGTCGCGGGGGGAACCAAGAGACCCAGTACTTC. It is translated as CASSRGGNQETQYF.

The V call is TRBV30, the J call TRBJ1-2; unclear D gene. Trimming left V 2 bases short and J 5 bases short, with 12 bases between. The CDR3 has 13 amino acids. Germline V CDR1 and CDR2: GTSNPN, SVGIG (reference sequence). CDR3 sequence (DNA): TGTGCCTGGAGTACCCCGGGGTTTTATGGCTACACCTTC. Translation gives CAWSTPGFYGYTF.

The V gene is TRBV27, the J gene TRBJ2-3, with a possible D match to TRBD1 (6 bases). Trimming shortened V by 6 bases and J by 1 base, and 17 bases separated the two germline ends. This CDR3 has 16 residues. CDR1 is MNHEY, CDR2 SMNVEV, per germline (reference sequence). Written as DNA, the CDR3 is TGTGCCAGCAGCCCGAAACAGGGATGGCGCACAGATACGCAGTATTTT. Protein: CASSPKQGWRTDTQYF.

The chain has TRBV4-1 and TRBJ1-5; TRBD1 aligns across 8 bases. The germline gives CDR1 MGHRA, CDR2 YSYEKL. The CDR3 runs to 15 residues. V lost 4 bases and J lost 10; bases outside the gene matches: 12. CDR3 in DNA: TGCGCCAGCAGCCCCACAGGCAGGGGGCAAAGACCCCAGCATTTT. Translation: CASSPTGRGQRPQHF.

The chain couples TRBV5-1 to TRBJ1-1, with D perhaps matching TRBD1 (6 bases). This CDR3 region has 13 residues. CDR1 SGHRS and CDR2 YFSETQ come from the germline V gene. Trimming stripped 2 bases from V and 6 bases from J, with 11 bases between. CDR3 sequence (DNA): TGCGCCAGCAGCTTATCAGGGGTCGCTGAAGCTTTCTTT. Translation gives CASSLSGVAEAFF. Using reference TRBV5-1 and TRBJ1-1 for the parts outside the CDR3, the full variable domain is KAGVTQTPRYLIKTRGQQVTLSCSPISGHRSVSWYQQTPGQGLQFLFEYFSETQRNKGNFPGRFSGRQFSNSRSEMNVSTLELGDSALYLCASSLSGVAEAFFGQGTRLTVV.